The 9 T cell receptor beta chains in this list originate from one sample, sequenced in a study of T cell clonality in common variable immunodeficiency. Study-wide points: In common variable immunodeficiency, TCR beta chains reportedly carried fewer deletions and N-nucleotide insertions.

Antigen specificity for these receptors is unknown. The table came from immunoSEQ multiplex PCR; TCRdb's copy has only in-frame clones and leaves some out. Observed in the sample are 20,000 to 30,000 clones, none of them singletons. The sample taken for sequencing was peripheral blood mononuclear cells. The receptors come from a human donor with common variable immunodeficiency.

A note on this clone: Read coverage stops 3 residues before the CDR3 terminus; the germline J gene supplies the remainder. The V call is TRBV5-1, the J call TRBJ2-2, with TRBD1 as a possible D gene (5 bases). The CDR3 has 15 amino acids. The ends were cut back, 0 bases at V and 2 bases at J, with 8 bases in the middle. CDR1 is SGHRS, CDR2 YFSETQ, per germline. The DNA read from the CDR3 is TGCGCCAGCAGCTTGGTGGACACTAACACCGGGGAG. Translated: CASSLVDTNTGE. The full CDR3 reads CASSLVDTNTGELFF.

Worth noting for this clone: The read ends 3 residues shy of where the CDR3 ends; the end is completed using the germline J gene. V is TRBV20-1 and J is TRBJ2-7; 9 nucleotides align to TRBD2. CDR1 and CDR2 from the germline V gene are DFQATT and SNEGSKA (reference sequence). CDR3 length: 13 amino acids. With 5 bases clipped from V and 5 bases from J, the junction kept 7 bases outside the gene matches. CDR3: CSAPAGGPDEQYF. The DNA read from the CDR3 is TGCAGTGCTCCCGCGGGAGGGCCGGACGAG.

This clone was observed a handful of times. The read falls 3 residues short of the CDR3 end, and the missing part is taken from the germline J gene. The chain is built from TRBV18 and TRBJ1-3; TRBD1 aligns across 7 bases. Germline V lookup: CDR1 KGHSH, CDR2 LQKENI. The V segment lost 3 bases and the J segment 0 bases; nucleotides outside the gene matches: 11. The CDR3 is 18 residues long. Incomplete CDR3 DNA: TGTGCCAGCTCACCTACTTATCAACCAGGGGGCTCTGGAAACACC. Its protein is CASSPTYQPGGSGNT. The whole CDR3 protein is CASSPTYQPGGSGNTIYF.

This clone was detected many times. The read gets to within 3 residues of the CDR3 end, and the germline J gene fills in the rest. The chain has TRBV30 and TRBJ2-3, with D perhaps TRBD2 (6 bases). With 1 base removed from V and 0 bases from J, the gap between germline ends came to 8 bases. Germline lookup yields CDR1 GTSNPN and CDR2 SVGIG (reference sequence). The CDR3 contains 14 residues. The DNA read from the CDR3 is TGTGCCTGGAGTGCGGGGGTAAGCACAGATACG. Protein sequence: CAWSAGVSTDT. The entire CDR3 protein reads CAWSAGVSTDTQYF.

This clone was picked up a small number of times. With the read ending 3 residues before the CDR3 end, the germline J gene is used to fill in that end. V and J are TRBV6-1 and TRBJ1-2; the D gene is possibly TRBD1 (6 bases). The CDR3 totals 14 residues. V was trimmed by 2 bases and J by 2 bases, leaving 9 bases between them. The germline CDR1 and CDR2 sequences are MNHNS and SASEGT. The DNA read from the CDR3 is TGTGCCAGCAGTGAATTGGGACACAACTATGGC. This encodes CASSELGHNYG. The whole CDR3 protein reads CASSELGHNYGYTF.

This clone was seen a handful of times. One end of the junction varies from germline; a read error may be responsible. Read sequence stops 3 residues before the CDR3 end, and the germline J gene provides the missing end. The chain combines TRBV7-7 with TRBJ2-5; 8 bases are a match to TRBD1. Germline-derived CDR1 and CDR2 are SSHAT and FNYEAQ (reference sequence). The CDR3 has 15 residues. The covered CDR3 bases are TGTGCTAGCAGTCAGAGACAGGGGCGACAAGAGACC. Its translation: CASSQRQGRQET. The CDR3 as a whole reads CASSQRQGRQETQYF.

This clone was counted only a few times. The observed sequence ends 3 residues before the CDR3 terminus, with the missing tail filled in from the germline J gene. The rearrangement uses TRBV29-1 and TRBJ2-7, with D unclear. Germline V gives CDR1 SQVTM, CDR2 ANQGSEA. This CDR3 is built from 11 residues. V was pared by 4 bases and J by 2 bases, with 6 bases between. This CDR3 reads CSVGSTYEQYF. The sequenced part of the CDR3 DNA is TGCAGCGTTGGTTCTACCTACGAG.

There are many counts of this clone. The sequence runs out 3 residues before the end of the CDR3; the remainder is reconstructed from the germline J gene. The rearrangement links TRBV5-6 to TRBJ1-2; TRBD1 is a possible D gene (6 bases). CDR1 SGHDT and CDR2 YYEEEE come from the germline V gene. The CDR3 sequence is 12 residues long. The CDR3 region is CASSLEQGVYTF. The DNA read from the CDR3 is TGTGCCAGCAGCTTGGAACAGGGAGTC.

This clone was seen many times. The CDR3 end is not reached by the read, which stops 3 residues before it; the germline J gene fills it in. The chain uses TRBV29-1 and TRBJ2-7; 8 bases fit TRBD2. CDR3 length: 13 residues. The ends lost 5 bases at V and 4 bases at J; junction bases unmatched: 7. Looked up from germline, CDR1 is SQVTM and CDR2 is ANQGSEA. The sequenced part of the CDR3 DNA is TGCAGCGTTAGGGAGCGGGAGCCATACGAG. Translating gives CSVREREPYE. The full CDR3 is CSVREREPYEQYF.